This TCR beta chain originates from a study of T-cell memory formation after mild COVID-19 (dated by TCRdb to 2020 to 2023). In terms of the full investigation: TCR sequence clusters from the two donors were largely donor specific. In two donors, T-cell clones that expanded and contracted after mild COVID-19 were followed by sequencing TCRalpha and TCRbeta repertoires longitudinally. Two young, previously healthy adult volunteers, one female and one male, were included in the cohort. The paper's findings and limits, for the study overall: The detection of some responding clones in pre-infection memory suggests that pre-existing cross-reactive memory T cells joined the SARS-CoV-2 response. SARS-CoV-2 specificity was not confirmed for the second-wave clones peaking on day 37. Only a couple of mild cases were covered in the study, and larger cohorts including severe cases with pre-infection samples were considered necessary. Clones that contracted from day 15 to 85 showed balanced CD4/CD8 phenotypes, whereas a second wave of clones that expanded from day 15 to 37 leaned towards CD4+. Contracting CD4+ clones turned up mainly in the CM and EM memory subsets, whereas EMRA was where CD8+ clones were enriched.

The junction shows trimming of 1 base on V and 1 base on J, plus 13 bases between the germline ends. CDR1 and CDR2, per the germline V gene, are LGHNA and YSLEER. Measured from the cysteine to the phenylalanine, the CDR3 is 16 residues long. The entry retains the CDR3 DNA only, 48 bases that are in frame from base 1. Sequencing took place on an Illumina NovaSeq 6000. Using 5'RACE with constant-segment primers, TCRalpha and TCRbeta cDNA libraries were constructed, with sample barcodes and unique molecular identifiers added in the process. Trizol reagent was used to extract RNA from every sample. Library amplification was performed in two PCR steps, and a second sample barcode and Illumina TruSeq adapters were introduced in the second step. The libraries were sequenced on an Illumina NovaSeq using 2 x 150 bp paired-end reads. Regarding the original processing steps: Reads were demultiplexed and collapsed into UMI-guided consensus sequences with migec v1.2.7. With mixcr v2.1.11, UMI consensuses were aligned to TRA and TRB V and J templates and assembled into clonotypes. A clonotype was counted as expanded or contracted only if both edgeR and NoisET called the change significant, with noise models trained on biological replicates. For edgeR calls, the cutoffs were a false discovery rate-adjusted p below 0.01 and a log2 fold-change threshold of 1. PCA with hierarchical clustering of max-normalized trajectories of the 1000 most abundant clonotypes was used as exploratory dynamics analysis. The CD4 or CD8 phenotype of responding clones was assigned using the separately sequenced CD4+ and CD8+ repertoires. Clones were called with MiXCR by TCRdb after fastp trimmed the public reads at Q25, and only in-frame beta chains were retained. Every distinct CDR3 protein forms one entry, paired with its most common genes and DNA. The V and J calls were determined by TCRdb, not by the authors. The sample table lists a few hundred thousand distinct CDR3 sequences, around a quarter of them with a count of one. Together, the top ten hold approximately 12% of the sample.

PBMCs were isolated by Ficoll-Paque density gradient centrifugation. A remark on this clonotype: There is no known antigen for this receptor. The record has no base qualities; no much larger clone is one base away.

The source material was PBMCs or a T cell subset sorted from them (not recorded which). This TCR was recovered from an adult woman who had mild COVID-19 (a few samples of this study predate the infection). The sample titles of this study are shuffled in the database, so cell type and time point are left out; the donor was told from shared clones. The chain was built from TRBV4-3 and TRBJ2-5, with the D segment identity uncertain. The CDR3 reads CASSQGRVGRQETQYF. Here is the DNA: TGCGCCAGCAGCCAAGGCCGGGTCGGCCGCCAAGAGACCCAGTACTTC.